This TCR beta chain comes out of a study of Graves' ophthalmopathy and Graves' hyperthyroidism. Ophthalmopathy donors were characterized by moderate-to-severe activity, CAS of at least 3, NOSPECS of at least 4, and duration under 3 months. On this clonotype itself: Antigen unknown.

RNA transcripts were the template, and TCR beta CDR3 regions were amplified from them. RT-PCR with HTBI primers came first, then second-round multiplex PCR. In TCRdb, the multiplex PCR reads were re-called with MiXCR into one record per CDR3 protein. The table lists about 240,000 distinct CDR3 sequences, about 47% of them singletons, with less than 60% in the top ten. The study's findings and limits: The authors also found most expanded thyroid clonotypes above 0.001 frequency in blood.

The origin of this receptor is an adult man with Graves' ophthalmopathy. The sequenced sample was peripheral blood.

Here the CDR3 reads CATAGRGLYNEQFF. For the CDR3, the DNA is TGTGCCACCGCTGGACGGGGCCTTTACAATGAGCAGTTCTTC. The chain combines TRBV15 with TRBJ2-1; possibly TRBD1 or TRBD2 for D (5 bases each). V lost 8 bases to trimming and J lost 4 bases, with 15 bases between them. CDR1 and CDR2 from the germline V gene are LNHNV and YYDKDF (reference sequence). The CDR3 sequence is 14 residues long.